What follows describes a single T cell receptor beta chain. The sample belongs to a study of blood T cell repertoires in COVID-19. On the study more broadly: The analysed material was cDNA or gDNA that came from T cells, B-cell-depleted T cells, or PBMCs.

Germline values: CDR1 MNHEY, CDR2 SMNVEV (reference sequence). The CDR3 is made up of 15 amino acids. Deletions cut 6 bases from V and 12 bases from J, with 26 bases between. Profiling relied on immunoSEQ multiplex PCR, and the TCRdb table lists in-frame clones only, not all of them. The sample records 150,000 to 200,000 clones, about nine tenths being singletons. Sequencing was carried out using peripheral blood. This chain joins TRBV27 and TRBJ2-5; D perhaps matches TRBD2 (6 bases). This receptor was obtained from a man aged 18-30 years with acute or convalescent COVID-19. CDR3 amino acids: CASSPLGGLAVPEYF. In DNA form, the CDR3 reads TGTGCCAGCAGCCCCCTGGGGGGATTAGCCGTTCCAGAGTACTTC.